This T cell receptor (beta chain) was sequenced in a study of T cells in Graves' hyperthyroidism and ophthalmopathy. Note on this clonotype: The target antigen is unknown.

General observations from the study: Blood also contained most expanded thyroid clonotypes above 0.001.

Among the patients, aged 18 to 65, hyperthyroidism was newly diagnosed and had lasted under 2 months. Those patients with uncontrolled infection, other autoimmune disease, pregnancy or lactation were excluded. The germline V and J ends were trimmed by 6 bases and 3 bases, with 15 bases remaining between them. This CDR3 spans 14 amino acids. Germline-derived CDR1 and CDR2 are SQVTM and ANQGSEA. RNA transcripts were the template for amplifying TCR beta CDR3 regions. TCR CDR3 underwent first-round RT-PCR with the HTBI primer set. TCRdb used MiXCR to reprocess the multiplex PCR reads, holding one entry per CDR3 protein. The data contain 380,000 or so distinct CDR3 sequences, about 15% of them singletons.

This clonotype was obtained from a woman aged 25-40 years with Graves' hyperthyroidism. The chain is built from TRBV29-1 and TRBJ2-1, with D perhaps matching TRBD1 or TRBD2 (5 bases each). Sequencing used blood. In DNA, the CDR3 is TGCAGCGTCCTAGGGGACGGCCGCTACAATGAGCAGTTCTTC. It yields the protein CSVLGDGRYNEQFF.